This T cell receptor (beta chain) originates from a study of identifying expanded T cells in peripheral blood. During the collection period, no donor immune events like infections were recorded. V was shortened by 3 bases and J by 0 bases, with 6 bases between the two germline ends. Germline V CDR1 and CDR2: SGHNT, YYREEE (reference sequence). The CDR3 consists of 13 residues. Repertoires were generated with immunoSEQ multiplex PCR, while TCRdb's copy carries only in-frame clones and drops some. The repertoire holds 70,000 or so clones, almost 90% seen once, with 3% to 4% in the top ten. The chain carries TRBV5-4 and TRBJ1-1; the D is unclear. The source material was blood. The clonotype comes from a person aged 18-70 years in good health. In DNA, the CDR3 is TGTGCCAGCAGCTCAGACTTGAACACTGAAGCTTTCTTT. Protein: CASSSDLNTEAFF. The entire variable domain, with the rest obtained from reference TRBV5-4 and TRBJ1-1, is as follows: ETGVTQSPTHLIKTRGQQVTLRCSSQSGHNTVSWYQQALGQGPQFIFQYYREEENGRGNFPPRFSGLQFPNYSSELNVNALELDDSALYLCASSSDLNTEAFFGQGTRLTVV.